This T cell receptor (beta chain) was retrieved from a study of blood T cell repertoires in COVID-19. Across the whole study: COVID-19 samples, acute and convalescent, were from the United States, Italy and Spain.

Germline V gene sequence: CDR1 MDHEN, CDR2 SYDVKM. This CDR3 is 13 amino acids long. V lost 7 bases, J lost 6 bases, and 13 bases lay in between. A few counts support this clone. The method was immunoSEQ multiplex PCR; TCRdb's version includes in-frame clones alone and lacks a portion of them. The table includes 250,000 to 300,000 clones, approximately 88% detected once. Specimen: peripheral blood. The receptor was derived from a woman under 40 who had recovered from COVID-19. J is TRBJ1-5 and V is TRBV28; no definite D call. This chain's CDR3 is CASTTTRVQPQHF. As DNA, the CDR3 is TGTGCCAGCACCACAACGAGGGTTCAGCCCCAGCATTTT.